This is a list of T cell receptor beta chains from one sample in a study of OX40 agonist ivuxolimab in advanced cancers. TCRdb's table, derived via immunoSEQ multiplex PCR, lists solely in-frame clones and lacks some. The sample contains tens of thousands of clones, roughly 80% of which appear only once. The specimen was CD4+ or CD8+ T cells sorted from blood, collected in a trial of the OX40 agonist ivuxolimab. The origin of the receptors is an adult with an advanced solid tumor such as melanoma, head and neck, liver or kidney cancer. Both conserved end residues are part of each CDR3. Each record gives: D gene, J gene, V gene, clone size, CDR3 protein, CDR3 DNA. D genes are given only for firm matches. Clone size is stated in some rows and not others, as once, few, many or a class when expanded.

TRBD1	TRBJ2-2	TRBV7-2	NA	CASSWQGALSGELFF	TGTGCCAGCAGCTGGCAGGGGGCGCTCAGCGGGGAGCTGTTTTTT
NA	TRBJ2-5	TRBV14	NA	CASSQDRGTQYF	TGTGCCAGCAGCCAAGACCGGGGGACCCAGTACTTC
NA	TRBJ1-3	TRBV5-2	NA	CASSQDLGSGNTIYF	TGCGCCAGCAGCCAAGATCTAGGGTCTGGAAACACCATATATTTT
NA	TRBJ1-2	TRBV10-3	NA	CAISDLNDRGYTF	TGTGCCATCAGTGATTTGAACGACCGTGGCTACACCTTC
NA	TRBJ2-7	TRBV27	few	CASSLVAAISYEQYF	TGTGCCAGCAGTTTAGTGGCAGCGATATCCTACGAGCAGTACTTC
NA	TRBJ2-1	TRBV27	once	CASSLIWGSYNEQFF	TGTGCCAGCAGTTTAATTTGGGGCTCCTACAATGAGCAGTTCTTC
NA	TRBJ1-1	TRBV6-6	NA	CASSYSLGPEAFF	TGTGCCAGCAGTTACTCGTTGGGCCCTGAAGCTTTCTTT
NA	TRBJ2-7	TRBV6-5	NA	CASSSPATYEQYF	TGTGCCAGCAGTAGTCCAGCTACCTACGAGCAGTACTTC
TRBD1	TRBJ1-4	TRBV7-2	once	CASSQGANEKLFF	TGTGCCAGCAGCCAGGGGGCAAATGAAAAACTGTTTTTT
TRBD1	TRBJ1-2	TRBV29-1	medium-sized	CSVLARGHGYTF	TGCAGCGTCCTAGCCAGGGGGCACGGCTACACCTTC
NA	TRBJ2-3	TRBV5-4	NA	CASSLAGDDTQYF	TGTGCCAGCAGCTTGGCAGGGGACGATACGCAGTATTTT
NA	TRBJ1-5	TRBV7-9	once	CASTSGDRNQPQHF	TGTGCCAGCACCTCAGGGGATCGCAATCAGCCCCAGCATTTT
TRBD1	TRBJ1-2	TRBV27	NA	CASSLKGTVYGYTF	TGTGCCAGCAGTTTAAAGGGGACAGTCTATGGCTACACCTTC
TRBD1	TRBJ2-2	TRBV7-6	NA	CASSLAQGVMDTGELFF	TGTGCCAGCAGCTTAGCGCAGGGGGTAATGGACACCGGGGAGCTGTTTTTT
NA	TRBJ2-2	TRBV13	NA	CASSLWGSGELFF	TGTGCCAGCAGCTTATGGGGAAGCGGGGAGCTGTTTTTT
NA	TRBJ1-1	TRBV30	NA	CAWSPGVSDTEAFF	TGTGCCTGGAGTCCCGGGGTTTCGGACACTGAAGCTTTCTTT
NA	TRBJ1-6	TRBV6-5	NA	CASRASEGRDSPLHF	TGTGCCAGCAGGGCATCCGAGGGCCGCGATTCACCCCTCCACTTT
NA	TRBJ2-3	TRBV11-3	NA	CASSLHRGTDTQYF	TGTGCCAGCAGCTTACATAGGGGCACAGATACGCAGTATTTT
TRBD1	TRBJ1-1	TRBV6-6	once	CASSTTGGAGTEAFF	TGTGCCAGCAGTACAACAGGGGGCGCCGGCACTGAAGCTTTCTTT
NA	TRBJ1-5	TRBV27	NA	CASGSNQPQHF	TGTGCCAGCGGATCCAATCAGCCCCAGCATTTT
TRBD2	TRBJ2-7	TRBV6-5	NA	CASRRIAGAFYEQYF	TGTGCCAGCAGACGAATAGCGGGGGCCTTCTACGAGCAGTACTTC
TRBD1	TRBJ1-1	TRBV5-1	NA	CASSESYRGRAFF	TGCGCCAGCAGCGAGAGCTACAGGGGGCGGGCTTTCTTT
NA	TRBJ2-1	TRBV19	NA	CASSSTHYNEQFF	TGTGCCAGTAGTTCGACACATTACAATGAGCAGTTCTTC
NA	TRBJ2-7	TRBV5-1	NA	CASSLGGVTYEQYF	TGCGCCAGCAGCTTGGGAGGGGTGACTTACGAGCAGTACTTC
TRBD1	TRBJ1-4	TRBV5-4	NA	CASSQEGAGGEKLFF	TGCGCCAGCAGCCAAGAGGGGGCAGGAGGCGAAAAACTGTTTTTT
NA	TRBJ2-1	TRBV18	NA	CASSPQSRGYNEQFF	TGTGCCAGCTCACCACAAAGTCGGGGGTACAATGAGCAGTTCTTC
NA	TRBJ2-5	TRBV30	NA	CAWSVPPREETQYF	TGTGCCTGGAGTGTACCCCCTAGGGAAGAGACCCAGTACTTC
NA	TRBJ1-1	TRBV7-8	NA	CASSLHGALNTEAFF	TGTGCCAGCAGCTTACACGGCGCTCTGAACACTGAAGCTTTCTTT
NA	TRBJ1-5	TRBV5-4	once	CASSLGGAGMDQPQHF	TGTGCCAGCAGCTTGGGGGGGGCGGGGATGGATCAGCCCCAGCATTTT
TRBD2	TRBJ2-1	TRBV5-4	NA	CASSGGPGLAGGPWDNEQFF	TGTGCCAGCAGCGGAGGCCCGGGACTAGCGGGAGGGCCTTGGGACAATGAGCAGTTCTTC
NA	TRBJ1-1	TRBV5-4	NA	CASSPIENTEAFF	TGTGCCAGCAGCCCAATCGAGAACACTGAAGCTTTCTTT
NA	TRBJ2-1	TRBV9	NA	CASSAGWGNVVHEQFF	TGTGCCAGCAGCGCTGGTTGGGGGAACGTAGTTCATGAGCAGTTCTTC
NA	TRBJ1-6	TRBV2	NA	CASSARAGINSPLHF	TGTGCCAGCAGTGCCAGGGCGGGGATTAATTCACCCCTCCACTTT